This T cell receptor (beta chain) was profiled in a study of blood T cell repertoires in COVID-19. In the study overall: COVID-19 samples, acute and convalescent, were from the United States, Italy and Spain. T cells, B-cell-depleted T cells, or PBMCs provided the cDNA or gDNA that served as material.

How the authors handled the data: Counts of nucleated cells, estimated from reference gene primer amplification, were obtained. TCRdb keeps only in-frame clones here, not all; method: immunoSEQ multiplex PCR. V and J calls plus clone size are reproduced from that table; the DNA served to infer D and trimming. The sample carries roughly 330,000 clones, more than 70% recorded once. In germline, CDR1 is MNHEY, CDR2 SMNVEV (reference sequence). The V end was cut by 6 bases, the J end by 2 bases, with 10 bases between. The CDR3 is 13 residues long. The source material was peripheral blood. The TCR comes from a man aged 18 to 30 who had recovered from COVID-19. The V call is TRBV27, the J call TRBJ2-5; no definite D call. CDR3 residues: CASSMRRQETQYF. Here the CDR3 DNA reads TGTGCCAGCAGCATGCGTAGACAAGAGACCCAGTACTTC.